The table lists the clone carrying this TCR beta chain with many counts. The antigen is not known. Documented time point: sample taken at primary tumor resection. This entry belongs to a study of spatial heterogeneity in lung cancer. From germline, CDR1 is DFQATT and CDR2 SNEGSKA (reference sequence). V lost 6 bases and J lost 4; bases outside the gene matches: 10. The CDR3 loop spans 15 amino acids. Study results and caveats: Tumors with more nonsynonymous mutations had more expanded intratumoral alpha and beta TCRs.

One entry per CDR3 protein results from TCRdb running MiXCR on the 5' RACE reads. The repertoire includes thousands of distinct CDR3 sequences, 4.5% to 6% of them detected once, and 20% to 30% sits in the top ten. Source: lung tumor tissue, taken at surgery. The TCR sequence derives from a male donor with early-stage non-small cell lung cancer. The chain combines TRBV20-1 with TRBJ2-7, with TRBD2 matching 12 bases. Here the CDR3 DNA reads TGCAGTGCCCCGACTAGCGGGAGCCGCAATTACGAGCAGTACTTC. This encodes CSAPTSGSRNYEQYF.